The present T cell receptor beta chain was sequenced within a study of T cell responses to AZD1222 COVID-19 vaccine. This CDR3 has 15 amino acids. The germline CDR1 and CDR2 sequences are MDHEN and SYDVKM. Trimming stripped 5 bases from V and 4 bases from J, with 15 bases between. Study-wide points: White British ancestry dominated among donors, who included more females, and clonal diversity was possibly underestimated. The span of vaccine-associated CD4 TCRs extended across spike, with dominance at 160-218 and 743-854.

With respect to this clone: Its antigen is undetermined.

Sequencing used immunoSEQ multiplex PCR; TCRdb keeps in-frame clones, though not all of them. The sample carries about 200,000 clones, approximately 91% recorded once. The source of this sequence is an adult who received the AZD1222 COVID-19 vaccine. Sequenced here: peripheral blood, sampled 28 days after the second AZD1222 dose. The J gene is TRBJ1-5, the V gene TRBV28; no definite D call. Written as DNA, the CDR3 is TGTGCCAGCAGTCCTCGGGGATCAGCTAATCAGCCCCAGCATTTT. Amino acid sequence: CASSPRGSANQPQHF.